These 25 T cell receptor beta chains were sequenced from one sample in a study of T cell changes during pregnancy in multiple sclerosis (dated by TCRdb to the late 2010s). The receptor library was made with the immunoSEQ multiplex PCR assay. TCRdb re-hosts the immuneACCESS table, in-frame sequences only. Its copies lack some clones; in the studies checked, an unresolved V gene accounts for under half of them, and the cause for the rest is not known. The sample table lists some 100,000 clones, more than 90% of them with a count of one. Of the sample, 2.5% to 3.5% falls within the top ten clones. Material: peripheral blood, obtained in the second trimester of pregnancy. These receptors all come from a female donor with multiple sclerosis, enrolled in a pregnancy study.

This chain uses TRBV27 with TRBJ1-1; a weak D match, TRBD1 (5 bases). The CDR3 contains 14 residues. The germline V gene has CDR1 MNHEY and CDR2 SMNVEV (reference sequence). Trimming removed 2 bases from V and 0 bases from J, with 7 bases in between. CDR3 protein: CASSLRGVNTEAFF. The CDR3 DNA reads as TGTGCCAGCAGTTTAAGGGGCGTGAACACTGAAGCTTTCTTT.

The rearrangement uses TRBV4-1 and TRBJ1-1; D remains ambiguous. V was trimmed by 4 bases and J by 2 bases, leaving 11 bases between them. CDR1 MGHRA and CDR2 YSYEKL come from the germline V gene. The CDR3 length is 14 residues. CDR3 loop: CASSLEAGNTEAFF. The CDR3, as DNA: TGCGCCAGCAGCCTCGAGGCGGGTAACACTGAAGCTTTCTTT.

V is TRBV4-2 and J is TRBJ1-4; no definite D call. Germline loops: CDR1 LGHNA, CDR2 YNFKEQ. Trimming stripped 0 bases from V and 10 bases from J, with 6 bases between. The CDR3 consists of 12 residues. CDR3 coding DNA: TGTGCCAGCAGCCAAGATAGAATAAAACTGTTTTTT. Its translation: CASSQDRIKLFF.

The chain carries TRBV9 and TRBJ2-1, with D possibly being TRBD1 (6 bases). The CDR3 contains 16 residues. V lost 5 bases to trimming and J lost 3 bases, with 18 bases between them. Germline V gene lookup returns CDR1 SGDLS and CDR2 YYNGEE. CDR3 coding DNA: TGTGCCAGCAGTAAGAGGGGACACGATTTCTACAATGAGCAGTTCTTC. Translation gives CASSKRGHDFYNEQFF.

The chain has TRBV18 and TRBJ2-7; 13 bases are shared with TRBD2. The ends lost 1 base at V and 3 bases at J; junction bases unmatched: 9. Per germline, CDR1 KGHSH and CDR2 LQKENI. The CDR3 consists of 18 residues. The CDR3 nucleotides read TGTGCCAGCTCACCACGGACTAGCGGGAGCACAAGAGGCTACGAGCAGTACTTC. Its protein product is CASSPRTSGSTRGYEQYF. The full variable domain, in which reference TRBV18 and TRBJ2-7 provide the parts outside the CDR3, is NAGVMQNPRHLVRRRGQEARLRCSPMKGHSHVYWYRQLPEEGLKFMVYLQKENIIDESGMPKERFSAEFPKEGPSILRIQQVVRGDSAAYFCASSPRTSGSTRGYEQYFGPGTRLTVT.

V is TRBV7-6 and J is TRBJ2-6; the D gene is possibly TRBD1 (5 bases). Trimming cost V 5 bases and J 3 bases, with 5 bases left between them. CDR3 size: 13 residues. Germline CDR1 SGHVS, CDR2 FNYEAQ. CDR3 in amino acids: CASSQGGANVLTF. The CDR3 bases are TGTGCCAGCAGCCAGGGTGGGGCCAACGTCCTGACTTTC.

In its sample, this clone was seen once. The chain links TRBV6-6 to TRBJ2-3; D is perhaps TRBD1 (5 bases). V lost 5 bases and J lost 2, with 14 bases in between. The CDR3 spans 15 residues. Germline V gene data show CDR1 as MNHNY and CDR2 as SVGAGI (reference sequence). Here the CDR3 DNA reads TGTGCCAGCAGTCAAGGACACGGCCCCACAGATACGCAGTATTTT. Protein sequence: CASSQGHGPTDTQYF.

This clone was counted between two and nine times. The V and J genes are TRBV4-2 and TRBJ2-1; D is possibly TRBD2 (6 bases). Trimming removed 1 base at V and 2 bases at J, with 9 bases between. From germline, CDR1 is LGHNA and CDR2 YNFKEQ. This CDR3 is 15 amino acids long. The CDR3 loop reads CASSQGEVPYNEQFF. DNA for the CDR3: TGTGCCAGCAGCCAAGGGGAGGTTCCCTACAATGAGCAGTTCTTC.

This chain links TRBV18 with TRBJ2-1; 10 bases are a match to TRBD2. Germline CDR1 and CDR2: KGHSH and LQKENI. This CDR3 region has 16 residues. J was trimmed by 5 bases and V by 2 bases; bases with no gene match: 6. The CDR3 spells CASSPRSSGRDNEQFF. In nucleotides, the CDR3 is TGTGCCAGCTCACCAAGATCTAGCGGGAGAGACAATGAGCAGTTCTTC.

The chain combines TRBV6-5 with TRBJ2-2; 8 positions match TRBD1. CDR1 is MNHEY, CDR2 SVGAGI, per germline. The CDR3 extends over 15 amino acids. The trim removed 5 bases at V and 4 bases at J, leaving 6 bases unmatched. The CDR3 DNA sequence: TGTGCCAGCAGTCAAGGACAGGGACGCACCGGGGAGCTGTTTTTT. Its protein product is CASSQGQGRTGELFF.

The chain is built from TRBV18 and TRBJ1-2; 7 nucleotides line up with TRBD1. The CDR3 is 14 residues long. CDR1 is KGHSH and CDR2 is LQKENI in the germline V gene. The trim removed 4 bases at V and 2 bases at J, leaving 4 bases unmatched. The CDR3 DNA sequence: TGTGCCAGCTCACAGACAGGGACGAACTATGGCTACACCTTC. Translated, it gives CASSQTGTNYGYTF.

The CDR3 region is CASSMMTGGSGYGYTF. The CDR3, as DNA: TGTGCCAGTAGTATGATGACAGGGGGCTCGGGCTATGGCTACACCTTC. This chain connects TRBV19 to TRBJ1-2, with 10 bases lining up with TRBD1. The germline CDR1 and CDR2 sequences are LNHDA and SQIVND (reference sequence). The CDR3 is 16 residues long. With V trimmed by 3 bases and J by 4 bases, 8 bases remained unmatched.

V is TRBV2 and J is TRBJ1-5; 9 nucleotides match TRBD1. CDR3 length equals 15 residues. The V gene end was trimmed by 7 bases and the J gene end by 1 base; junction bases not matched to a gene: 5. Germline V gene data show CDR1 as SNHLY and CDR2 as FYNNEI. The DNA of the CDR3 is TGTGCCAGCAAACAGGGGGCGGGAAGCAATCAGCCCCAGCATTTT. Translation gives CASKQGAGSNQPQHF.

The V gene is TRBV19, the J gene TRBJ2-6; 9 bases fit TRBD1. The germline V gene encodes CDR1 LNHDA and CDR2 SQIVND (reference sequence). CDR3 length: 17 amino acids. The V segment lost 0 bases and the J segment 9 bases; nucleotides outside the gene matches: 9. CDR3 nucleotide sequence: TGTGCCAGTAGTATAGAACAGGGGGCTTATATGGTCAACGTCCTGACTTTC. This translates into CASSIEQGAYMVNVLTF. Complete variable domain (other parts from reference TRBV19 and TRBJ2-6): DGGITQSPKYLFRKEGQNVTLSCEQNLNHDAMYWYRQDPGQGLRLIYYSQIVNDFQKGDIAEGYSVSREKKESFPLTVTSAQKNPTAFYLCASSIEQGAYMVNVLTFGAGSRLTVL.

This clone was observed a handful of times. This sequence joins TRBV19 and TRBJ1-5; D not resolved. Trimming shortened V by 4 bases and J by 1 base, and 14 bases separated the two germline ends. This CDR3 contains 16 residues. The germline CDR1 and CDR2 sequences are LNHDA and SQIVND (reference sequence). In DNA, the CDR3 is TGTGCCAGTAGTACTATCAAGATCATGAGCAATCAGCCCCAGCATTTT. It encodes CASSTIKIMSNQPQHF.

This clone was seen once. The chain recombines TRBV28 with TRBJ2-1; 7 bases are shared with TRBD2. Germline loops: CDR1 MDHEN, CDR2 SYDVKM. This CDR3 has 16 amino acids. The V and J ends lost 5 bases and 5 bases, in that order; junction bases with no gene match: 12. The CDR3 nucleotides read TGTGCCAGCAGTATACGGACTAGTTCAGGGAACAATGAGCAGTTCTTC. This sequence encodes CASSIRTSSGNNEQFF.

CDR3 nucleotide sequence: TGTGCCAGCTCACCATTGGGCCCCGGGGAGCTGTTTTTT. Translated, it gives CASSPLGPGELFF. The J gene is TRBJ2-2, the V gene TRBV18; D unresolved. This CDR3 is 13 amino acids long. V shed 2 bases and J shed 6 bases, with 7 bases lying between them. In germline, CDR1 is KGHSH, CDR2 LQKENI.

This clone has a handful of counts. The V call is TRBV27, the J call TRBJ1-3, with 7 bases lining up with TRBD1. Losses at the gene ends were 5 bases for V and 0 bases for J; bases not matched to a gene: 10. CDR3 size: 17 residues. Germline values: CDR1 MNHEY, CDR2 SMNVEV (reference sequence). The DNA of the CDR3 is TGTGCCAGCAGTCCCAGGACAGGAAAAAGCTCTGGAAACACCATATATTTT. As protein: CASSPRTGKSSGNTIYF.

The chain couples TRBV6-1 to TRBJ1-4; D is unresolved. With 7 bases removed from V and 8 bases from J, the gap between germline ends came to 14 bases. In germline, CDR1 is MNHNS, CDR2 SASEGT. This CDR3 region has 13 residues. The CDR3 protein is CASILRGGEKLFF. The CDR3 nucleotides are TGTGCCAGCATTTTGCGGGGAGGAGAAAAACTGTTTTTT.

J is TRBJ2-2 and V is TRBV11-1; D is unclear. Per the germline V gene, CDR1 is SGHAT and CDR2 is FQDESV (reference sequence). The CDR3 has 13 amino acids. Trimming left V 3 bases short and J 7 bases short, with 9 bases between. The CDR3 nucleotides read TGTGCCAGCAGCTTCCAGAAGTACGGGGAGCTGTTTTTT. It yields the protein CASSFQKYGELFF.

This sequence joins TRBV28 and TRBJ2-5, with 9 bases matching TRBD1. Germline CDR1 MDHEN, CDR2 SYDVKM. This CDR3 comprises 14 residues. The junction had 9 bases not matched to a gene; V was cut back by 6 bases and J by 7 bases. The CDR3 here is CASSRDRVQGTQYF. The CDR3 DNA is TGTGCCAGCAGCCGGGACAGGGTCCAGGGGACCCAGTACTTC.

This clone is a singleton in its sample. The V call is TRBV11-2, the J call TRBJ2-7; 8 bases agree with TRBD1. The CDR3 has 14 residues. With V trimmed by 3 bases and J by 7 bases, 8 bases remained unmatched. The V gene's germline CDR1 is SGHAT and CDR2 FQNNGV. This CDR3 reads CASSLETGAREQYF. The DNA for the CDR3 is TGTGCCAGCAGCTTGGAGACAGGGGCGCGGGAGCAGTACTTC.

The chain joins TRBV11-2 to TRBJ1-5; no clear D. CDR3 size: 13 residues. Germline-derived CDR1 and CDR2 are SGHAT and FQNNGV. Trimming cost V 4 bases and J 6 bases, with 10 bases left between them. The CDR3 reads CASSYTGGQPQHF. DNA for the CDR3: TGTGCCAGCAGCTATACCGGCGGTCAGCCCCAGCATTTT.

V usage is TRBV19 and J usage is TRBJ1-5; D is uncertain. The V end was cut by 6 bases, the J end by 2 bases, with 14 bases between. Germline CDR1 and CDR2: LNHDA and SQIVND (reference sequence). The CDR3 consists of 15 residues. The CDR3 DNA sequence: TGTGCCAGTAGCTCGGACGGGAGCCGCAATCAGCCCCAGCATTTT. It codes for CASSSDGSRNQPQHF.

This clone turned up a few times. The rearrangement uses TRBV5-1 and TRBJ2-5; 9 positions agree with TRBD1. This CDR3 spans 15 amino acids. V was pared by 4 bases and J by 4 bases, with 8 bases of the junction left unmatched. Germline-derived CDR1 and CDR2 are SGHRS and YFSETQ. CDR3 region: CASSRGTGISETQYF. The CDR3 DNA is TGCGCCAGCAGCCGGGGGACAGGGATTTCAGAGACCCAGTACTTC.